This record concerns one T cell receptor beta chain sequence. This sample was taken from a study of control samples from healthy donors and cancer patients. Only in-frame clones appear in the TCRdb table, and some are missing; sequencing was by immunoSEQ multiplex PCR. The sample has under 200,000 clones; 95% to 96% are singletons. Germline assignment: CDR1 SGHVS and CDR2 FQNEAQ. The CDR3 contains 14 residues. V dropped 5 bases and J dropped 3 bases, with 13 bases sitting between them. The origin of this receptor is a woman aged 25-40 years in good health. Sequencing used blood. The chain couples TRBV7-8 to TRBJ1-2; D gene ambiguous. The DNA for the CDR3 is TGTGCCAGCAGCGCTCTTCTAAGGGACTATGGCTACACCTTC. Encoded protein: CASSALLRDYGYTF. The whole variable domain, remainder taken from reference TRBV7-8 and TRBJ1-2, is GAGVSQSPRYKVAKRGQDVALRCDPISGHVSLFWYQQALGQGPEFLTYFQNEAQLDKSGLPSDRFFAERPEGSVSTLKIQRTQQEDSAVYLCASSALLRDYGYTFGSGTRLTVV.